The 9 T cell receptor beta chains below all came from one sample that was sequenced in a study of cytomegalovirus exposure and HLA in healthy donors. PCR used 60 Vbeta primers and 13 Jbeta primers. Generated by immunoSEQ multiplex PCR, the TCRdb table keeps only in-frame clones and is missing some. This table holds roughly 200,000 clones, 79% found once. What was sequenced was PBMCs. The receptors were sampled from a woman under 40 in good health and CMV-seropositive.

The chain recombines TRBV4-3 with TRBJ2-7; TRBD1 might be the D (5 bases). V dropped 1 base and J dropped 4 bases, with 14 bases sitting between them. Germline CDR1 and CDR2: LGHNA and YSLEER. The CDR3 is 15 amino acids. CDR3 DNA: TGCGCCAGCAGCCAAGGCGTCAGGGTTGGGTACGAGCAGTACTTC. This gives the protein CASSQGVRVGYEQYF.

The CDR3 sequence is CASNPGQGIEKLFF. The CDR3 DNA is TGTGCCAGCAATCCGGGACAGGGGATTGAAAAACTGTTTTTT. The chain employs TRBV6-6 and TRBJ1-4; 10 nucleotides agree with TRBD1. J lost 7 bases, V lost 7 bases, and 6 bases had no gene match. CDR3 length equals 14 residues. Germline V CDR1 and CDR2: MNHNY, SVGAGI (reference sequence).

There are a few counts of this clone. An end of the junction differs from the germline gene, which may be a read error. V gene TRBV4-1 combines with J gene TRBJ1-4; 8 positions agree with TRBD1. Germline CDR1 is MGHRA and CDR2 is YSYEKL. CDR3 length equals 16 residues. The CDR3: CASSQDPGQGDEKLFF. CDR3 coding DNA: TGTGCCAGCAGCCAAGATCCCGGACAGGGAGATGAAAAACTGTTTTTT.

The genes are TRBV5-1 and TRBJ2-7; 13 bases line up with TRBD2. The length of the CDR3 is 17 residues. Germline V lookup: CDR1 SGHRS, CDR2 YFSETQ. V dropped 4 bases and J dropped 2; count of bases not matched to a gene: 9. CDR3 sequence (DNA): TGCGCCAGCAGCGGGACTAGCGGGACACCCGCACCCTACGAGCAGTACTTC. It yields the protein CASSGTSGTPAPYEQYF.

The CDR3 reads CATWDREDSPLHF. As DNA, the CDR3 is TGTGCCACCTGGGACAGGGAGGATTCACCCCTCCACTTT. The chain couples TRBV10-3 to TRBJ1-6; TRBD1 matches 9 bases. CDR1 is ENHRY and CDR2 is SYGVKD in the germline V gene. The CDR3 totals 13 residues. The trim removed 10 bases at V and 8 bases at J, leaving 6 bases unmatched.

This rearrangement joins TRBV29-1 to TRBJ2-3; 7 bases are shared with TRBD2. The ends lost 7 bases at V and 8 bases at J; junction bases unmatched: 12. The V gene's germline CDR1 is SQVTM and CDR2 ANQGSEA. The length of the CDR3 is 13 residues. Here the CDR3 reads CSAPGGPRGTQYF. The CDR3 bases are TGCAGCGCCCCGGGGGGACCTCGGGGTACGCAGTATTTT.

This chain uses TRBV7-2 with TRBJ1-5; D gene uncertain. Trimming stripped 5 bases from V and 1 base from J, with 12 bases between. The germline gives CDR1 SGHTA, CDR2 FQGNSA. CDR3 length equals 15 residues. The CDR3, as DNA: TGTGCCAGCAGCCTACAGCCAATCAGCAATCAGCCCCAGCATTTT. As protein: CASSLQPISNQPQHF.

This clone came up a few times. This CDR3 is CASSYSQGLKTQYF. The CDR3 DNA is TGTGCCAGCAGTTACTCACAGGGATTAAAGACCCAGTACTTC. The rearrangement joins TRBV6-5 to TRBJ2-5; D perhaps matches TRBD1 (6 bases). Deletions cut 0 bases from V and 6 bases from J, with 11 bases between. CDR3 length: 14 amino acids. Germline loops: CDR1 MNHEY, CDR2 SVGAGI.

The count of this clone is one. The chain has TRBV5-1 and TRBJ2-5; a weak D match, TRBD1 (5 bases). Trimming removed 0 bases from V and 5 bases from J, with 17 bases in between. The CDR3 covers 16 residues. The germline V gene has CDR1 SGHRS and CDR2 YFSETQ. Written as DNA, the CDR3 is TGCGCCAGCAGCTTGGTGGCAGGGCCACACCGGGAGACCCAGTACTTC. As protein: CASSLVAGPHRETQYF.